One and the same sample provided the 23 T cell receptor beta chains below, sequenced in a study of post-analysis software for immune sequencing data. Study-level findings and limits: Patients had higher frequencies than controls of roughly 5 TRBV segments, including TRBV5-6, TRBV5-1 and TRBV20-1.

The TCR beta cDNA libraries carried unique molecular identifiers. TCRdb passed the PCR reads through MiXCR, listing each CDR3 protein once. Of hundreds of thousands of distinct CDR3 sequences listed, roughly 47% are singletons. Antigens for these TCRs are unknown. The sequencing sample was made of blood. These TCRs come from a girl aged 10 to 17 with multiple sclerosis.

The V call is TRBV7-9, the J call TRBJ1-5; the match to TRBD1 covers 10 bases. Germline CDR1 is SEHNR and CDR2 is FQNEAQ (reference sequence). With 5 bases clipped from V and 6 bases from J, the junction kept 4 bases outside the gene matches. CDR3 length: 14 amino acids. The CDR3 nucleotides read TGTGCCAGCAGCGACAGGGGGCGCGGTCAGCCCCAGCATTTT. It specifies CASSDRGRGQPQHF.

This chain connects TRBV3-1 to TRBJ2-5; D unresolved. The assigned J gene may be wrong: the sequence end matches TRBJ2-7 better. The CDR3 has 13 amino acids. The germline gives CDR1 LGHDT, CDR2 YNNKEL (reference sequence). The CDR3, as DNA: TGTGCCAGCAGCCAACAAGCCCGGGACGAGCAGTACTTC. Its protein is CASSQQARDEQYF.

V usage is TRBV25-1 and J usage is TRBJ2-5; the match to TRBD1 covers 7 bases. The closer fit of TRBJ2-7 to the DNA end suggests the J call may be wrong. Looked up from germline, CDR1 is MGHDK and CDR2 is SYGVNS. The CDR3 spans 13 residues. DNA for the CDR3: TGTGCCAGCAGTAACCCAGGGGGATACGAGCAGTACTTC. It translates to CASSNPGGYEQYF.

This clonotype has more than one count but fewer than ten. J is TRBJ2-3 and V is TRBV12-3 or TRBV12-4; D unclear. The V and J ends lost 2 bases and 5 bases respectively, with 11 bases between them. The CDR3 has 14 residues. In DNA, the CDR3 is TGTGCCAGCAGTTTAAGAAGGGTGGGAGATACGCAGTATTTT. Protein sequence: CASSLRRVGDTQYF.

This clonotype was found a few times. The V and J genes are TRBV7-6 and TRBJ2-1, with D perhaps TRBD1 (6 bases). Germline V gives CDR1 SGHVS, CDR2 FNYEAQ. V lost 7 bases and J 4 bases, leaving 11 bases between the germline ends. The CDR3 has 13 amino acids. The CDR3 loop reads CASKSGAYNEQFF. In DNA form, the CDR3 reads TGTGCCAGCAAGTCAGGGGCGTACAATGAGCAGTTCTTC.

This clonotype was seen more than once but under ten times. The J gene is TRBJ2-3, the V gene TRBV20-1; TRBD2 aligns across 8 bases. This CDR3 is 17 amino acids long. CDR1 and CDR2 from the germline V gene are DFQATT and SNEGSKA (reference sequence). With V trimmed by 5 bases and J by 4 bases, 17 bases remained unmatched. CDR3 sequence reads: CSAPLAGTGGMSDTQYF. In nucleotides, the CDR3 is TGCAGTGCTCCCCTGGCAGGGACGGGGGGGATGTCAGATACGCAGTATTTT.

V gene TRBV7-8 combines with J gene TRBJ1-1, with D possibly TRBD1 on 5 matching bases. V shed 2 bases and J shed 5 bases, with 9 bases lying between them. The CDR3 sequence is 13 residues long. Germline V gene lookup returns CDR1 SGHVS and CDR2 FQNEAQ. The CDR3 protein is CASSLSQGTEAFF. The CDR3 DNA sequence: TGTGCCAGCAGCTTAAGTCAGGGTACTGAAGCTTTCTTT.

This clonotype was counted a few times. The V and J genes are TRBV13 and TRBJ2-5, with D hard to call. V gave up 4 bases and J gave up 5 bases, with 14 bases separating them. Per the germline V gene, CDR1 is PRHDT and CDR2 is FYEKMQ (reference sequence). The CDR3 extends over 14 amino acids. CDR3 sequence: CASSSSYVRETQYF. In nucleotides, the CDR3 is TGTGCCAGCAGCTCGTCCTACGTTCGGGAGACCCAGTACTTC.

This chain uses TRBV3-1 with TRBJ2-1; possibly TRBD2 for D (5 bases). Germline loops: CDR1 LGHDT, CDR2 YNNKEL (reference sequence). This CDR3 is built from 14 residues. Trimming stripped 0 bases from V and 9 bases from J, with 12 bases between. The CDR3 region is CASSQEVGSGEQFF. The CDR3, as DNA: TGTGCCAGCAGCCAAGAGGTAGGGAGTGGTGAGCAGTTCTTC.

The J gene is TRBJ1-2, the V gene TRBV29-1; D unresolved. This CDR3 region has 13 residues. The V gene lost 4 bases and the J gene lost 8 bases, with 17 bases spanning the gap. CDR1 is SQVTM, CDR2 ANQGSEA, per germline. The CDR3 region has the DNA TGCAGCGTTGGAGGTGCTTTGGGAGAAGGCTACACCTTC. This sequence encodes CSVGGALGEGYTF.

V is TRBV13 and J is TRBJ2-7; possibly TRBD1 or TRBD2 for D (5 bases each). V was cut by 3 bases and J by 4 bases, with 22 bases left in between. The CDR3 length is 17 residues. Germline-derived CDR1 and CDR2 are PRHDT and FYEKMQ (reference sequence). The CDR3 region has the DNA TGTGCCAGCAGCTTCGCGCTCGCTGGGGGAACCCCTTACGAGCAGTACTTC. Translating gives CASSFALAGGTPYEQYF.

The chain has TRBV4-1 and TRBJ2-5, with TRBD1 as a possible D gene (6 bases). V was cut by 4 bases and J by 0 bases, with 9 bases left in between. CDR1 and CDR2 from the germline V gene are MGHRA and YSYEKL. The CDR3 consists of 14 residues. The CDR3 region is CASSRTDNQETQYF. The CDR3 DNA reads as TGCGCCAGCAGCCGGACAGACAACCAAGAGACCCAGTACTTC.

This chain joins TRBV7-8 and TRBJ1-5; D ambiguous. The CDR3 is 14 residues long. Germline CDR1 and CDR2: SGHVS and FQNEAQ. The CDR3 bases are TGTATCACATCGGTAGGTGATAGCAATCAGCCCCAGCATTTT. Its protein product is CITSVGDSNQPQHF.

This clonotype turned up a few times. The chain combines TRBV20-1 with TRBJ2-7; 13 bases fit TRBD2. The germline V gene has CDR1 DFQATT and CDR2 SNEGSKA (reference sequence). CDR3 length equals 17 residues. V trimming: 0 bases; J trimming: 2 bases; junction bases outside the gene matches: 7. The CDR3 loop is CSARDERTSGGPYEQYF. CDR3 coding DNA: TGCAGTGCTAGAGATGAGAGGACTAGCGGGGGTCCCTACGAGCAGTACTTC.

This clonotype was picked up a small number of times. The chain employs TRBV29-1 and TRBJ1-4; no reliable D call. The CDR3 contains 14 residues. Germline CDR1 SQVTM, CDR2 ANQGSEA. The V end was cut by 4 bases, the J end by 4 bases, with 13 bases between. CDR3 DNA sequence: TGCAGCGTTGTAATGGGAGCCATTAATGAAAAACTGTTTTTT. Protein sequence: CSVVMGAINEKLFF.

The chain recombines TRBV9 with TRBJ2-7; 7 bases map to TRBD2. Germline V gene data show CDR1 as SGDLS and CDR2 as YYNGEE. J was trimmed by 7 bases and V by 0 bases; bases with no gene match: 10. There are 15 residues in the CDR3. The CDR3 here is CASSVEWSGVGEQYF. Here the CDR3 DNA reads TGTGCCAGCAGCGTAGAGTGGAGCGGGGTAGGAGAGCAGTACTTC.

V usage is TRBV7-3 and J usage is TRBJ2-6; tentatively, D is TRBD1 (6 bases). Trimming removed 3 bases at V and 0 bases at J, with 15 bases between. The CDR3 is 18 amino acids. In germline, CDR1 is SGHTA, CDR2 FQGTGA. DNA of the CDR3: TGTGCCAGCAGCTTCCCCCGGGACAAAGACTCTGGGGCCAACGTCCTGACTTTC. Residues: CASSFPRDKDSGANVLTF.

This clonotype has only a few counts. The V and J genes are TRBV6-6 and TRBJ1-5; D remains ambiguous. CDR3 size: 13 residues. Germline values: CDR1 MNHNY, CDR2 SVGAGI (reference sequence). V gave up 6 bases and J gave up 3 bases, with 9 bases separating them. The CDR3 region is CASRRENNQPQHF. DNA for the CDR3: TGTGCCAGCAGAAGAGAGAACAATCAGCCCCAGCATTTT.

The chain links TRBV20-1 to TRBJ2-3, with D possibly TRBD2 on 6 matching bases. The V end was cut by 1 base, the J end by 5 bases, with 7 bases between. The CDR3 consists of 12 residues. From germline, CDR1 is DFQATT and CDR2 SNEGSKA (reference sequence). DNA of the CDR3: TGCAGTGCTAGAGGGGGGGAAGATACGCAGTATTTT. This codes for CSARGGEDTQYF.

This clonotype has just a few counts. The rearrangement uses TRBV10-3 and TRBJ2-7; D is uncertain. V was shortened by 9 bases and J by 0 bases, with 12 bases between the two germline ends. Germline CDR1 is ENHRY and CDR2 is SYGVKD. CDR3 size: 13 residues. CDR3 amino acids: CAIGAVLSYEQYF. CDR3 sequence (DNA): TGTGCCATTGGCGCAGTCCTCTCCTACGAGCAGTACTTC.

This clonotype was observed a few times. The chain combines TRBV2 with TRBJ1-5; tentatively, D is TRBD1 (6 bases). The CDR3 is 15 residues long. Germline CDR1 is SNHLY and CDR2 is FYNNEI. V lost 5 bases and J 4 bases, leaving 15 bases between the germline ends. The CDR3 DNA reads TGTGCCAGCAGTACGGACGGACAGCCGAATCAGCCCCAGCATTTT. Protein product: CASSTDGQPNQPQHF.

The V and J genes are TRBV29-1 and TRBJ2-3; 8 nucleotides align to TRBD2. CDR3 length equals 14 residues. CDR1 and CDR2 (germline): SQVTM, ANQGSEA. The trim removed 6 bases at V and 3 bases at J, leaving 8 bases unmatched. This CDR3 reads CSVVPAGATDTQYF. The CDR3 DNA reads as TGCAGCGTCGTACCAGCGGGAGCGACAGATACGCAGTATTTT.

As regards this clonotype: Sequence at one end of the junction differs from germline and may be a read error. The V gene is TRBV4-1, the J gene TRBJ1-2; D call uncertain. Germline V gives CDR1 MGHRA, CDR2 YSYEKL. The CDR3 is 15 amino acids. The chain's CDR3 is CASSQAGGSNYGYTF. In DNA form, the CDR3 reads TGCGCCAGCAGCCAAGCGGGAGGCAGTAACTATGGCTACACTTTC.